These T cell receptor beta chains were read from a single sample in a study of T-cell reconstitution after alpha-beta-depleted transplantation in children. TCRdb independently ran MiXCR on the PCR reads; one entry per CDR3 protein. The sample shows about 250,000 distinct CDR3 sequences, 20% to 30% of them seen only once. The sequencing here drew on PBMCs, mostly from graft donor cells, taken 360 days after TCRalphabeta/CD19-depleted stem cell transplant. These receptor sequences come from a female patient between 2 and 15 years old who had a stem cell transplant for congenital amegakaryocytic thrombocytopenia, so the T cells may come from the graft donor. Both conserved end residues are part of each CDR3. The order of the fields is D gene, V gene, J gene, CDR3 protein. A D gene is named only where the DNA matches it firmly.

TRBD2	TRBV3-1	TRBJ2-1	CASSQWFWGLAEMASYNEQFF
TRBD1	TRBV20-1	TRBJ2-2	CSARDTGGGELFF
NA	TRBV12-3/TRBV12-4	TRBJ2-5	CASSLVGQETQYF
NA	TRBV5-6	TRBJ2-3	CASSYPTDTQYF
NA	TRBV7-2	TRBJ2-6	CASSLLASGANVLTF
NA	TRBV7-2	TRBJ2-1	CASSLFALAVYNEQFF
NA	TRBV18	TRBJ2-1	CASCIQPFSYNEQFF
TRBD2	TRBV11-2	TRBJ2-2	CASSFSGTSGPGPGELFF
TRBD1	TRBV12-3/TRBV12-4	TRBJ2-3	CASRGQGRADTQYF
NA	TRBV7-3	TRBJ1-1	CASSFDGTTEAFF
NA	TRBV4-3	TRBJ2-7	CASSQERGPYEQYF
TRBD2	TRBV4-1	TRBJ2-3	CASSQDFGGLARGTDTQYF
TRBD1	TRBV7-6	TRBJ1-2	CASSSTGIRGYTF
NA	TRBV29-1	TRBJ2-1	CSAPLPFSWEQFF
NA	TRBV10-3	TRBJ2-7	CAISVGRQGYEQYF
NA	TRBV20-1	TRBJ1-1	CSAGPDNTEAFF
TRBD1	TRBV20-1	TRBJ1-4	CSAPGQGGKLFF
NA	TRBV5-4	TRBJ2-3	CASSPPGRSTDTQYF
NA	TRBV12-3/TRBV12-4	TRBJ2-6	CASSSDKGTHVLTF
TRBD2	TRBV7-2	TRBJ2-3	CASSPSGTGGQDTQYF
NA	TRBV7-9	TRBJ1-2	CASSLVVDNYGYTF
NA	TRBV28	TRBJ1-4	CASSLPPVWTNPEKLFF
TRBD1	TRBV2	TRBJ2-2	CASSEDRAGTGELFF
NA	TRBV10-3	TRBJ2-3	CATWDLSQGTDTQYF
NA	TRBV12-3/TRBV12-4	TRBJ1-1	CASSPRGATEAFF
NA	TRBV5-1	TRBJ1-6	CASSSTTGGSPLHF
NA	TRBV6-5	TRBJ2-5	CASSLRGTQETQYF
TRBD2	TRBV12-3/TRBV12-4	TRBJ2-1	CASSLSGLAVYNEQFF
TRBD2	TRBV7-9	TRBJ2-1	CASSGREGRNEQFF
NA	TRBV10-1	TRBJ2-3	CASSPGTYPDTQYF
NA	TRBV12-3/TRBV12-4	TRBJ2-7	CASRGEPGYEQYF
TRBD2	TRBV27	TRBJ2-3	CASRALGGRTDTQYF
NA	TRBV29-1	TRBJ2-7	CSVEASGEQYF
NA	TRBV3-1	TRBJ1-5	CASSQEPGQYRQHF
NA	TRBV6-2/TRBV6-3	TRBJ2-1	CASSPRYYWSGNEQFF
TRBD1	TRBV25-1	TRBJ2-1	CASSDRTGGNEQFF
NA	TRBV20-1	TRBJ2-2	CSASPGLTYTGELFF
TRBD2	TRBV20-1	TRBJ2-1	CSARVGGGYNEQFF
NA	TRBV18	TRBJ2-5	CASRQLGAVGETQYF
NA	TRBV6-5	TRBJ1-2	CASSYSVAAVRFYGYTF
NA	TRBV6-2/TRBV6-3	TRBJ2-1	CASSYLGNSYNEQFF